Following are 32 T cell receptor beta chains from one sample sequenced in a study of PD-1 blockade in classical Hodgkin lymphoma. Clones were read by immunoSEQ multiplex PCR, and TCRdb kept only the in-frame ones, dropping some. The sample yields 25,000 to 30,000 clones, approximately 64% seen once. Autologous stem cell transplantation was followed by relapse in every patient, and brentuximab vedotin exposure varied. The sample in question was peripheral blood mononuclear cells (PBMCs), obtained before the second cycle of nivolumab. All receptors come from a human donor with classical Hodgkin lymphoma.

The V and J genes are TRBV4-2 and TRBJ2-5; D perhaps matches TRBD1 (5 bases). Germline CDR1 reads LGHNA; CDR2 reads YNFKEQ. V gave up 0 bases and J gave up 3 bases, with 11 bases separating them. The CDR3 is made up of 15 amino acids. The chain's CDR3 is CASSQELSGKETQYF. Written as DNA, the CDR3 is TGTGCCAGCAGCCAAGAGTTATCAGGGAAAGAGACCCAGTACTTC.

V and J are TRBV29-1 and TRBJ1-1; D is uncertain. This CDR3 spans 12 amino acids. Germline assignment: CDR1 SQVTM and CDR2 ANQGSEA. V lost 8 bases, J lost 3 bases, and 13 bases lay in between. In DNA, the CDR3 is TGCAGCTGTGGTGATGGTGACACTGAAGCTTTCTTT. This codes for CSCGDGDTEAFF.

This clone was detected only a few times. The CDR3 region is CASSKAGGRRIETQYF. The CDR3 nucleotides are TGTGCCAGCAGCAAAGCGGGCGGGAGGCGAATAGAGACCCAGTACTTC. The chain recombines TRBV21-1 with TRBJ2-5; the D call of TRBD2 is as the table states it, not checked on the DNA. TRBV21-1 is noted as a pseudogene. The CDR3 runs to 16 residues.

This clone was found once. The chain joins TRBV27 to TRBJ1-4; a weak D match, TRBD1 (6 bases). The germline V gene encodes CDR1 MNHEY and CDR2 SMNVEV (reference sequence). V gave up 4 bases and J gave up 1 base, with 7 bases separating them. The CDR3 consists of 14 residues. CDR3 sequence: CASSSDRTNEKLFF. The CDR3 DNA reads as TGTGCCAGCAGTTCGGACAGAACTAATGAAAAACTGTTTTTT.

The chain employs TRBV30 and TRBJ1-1; D is perhaps TRBD1 (5 bases). The CDR3 runs 16 residues. Germline V gene sequence: CDR1 GTSNPN, CDR2 SVGIG (reference sequence). Trimming removed 0 bases at V and 2 bases at J, with 16 bases between. Written as DNA, the CDR3 is TGTGCCTGGAGTGTTCCGGGGACCATCCCCAACACTGAAGCTTTCTTT. Amino acid sequence: CAWSVPGTIPNTEAFF. The variable domain in full, with the rest retrieved from reference TRBV30 and TRBJ1-1, is SQTIHQWPATLVQPVGSPLSLECTVEGTSNPNLYWYRQAAGRGLQLLFYSVGIGQISSEVPQNLSASRPQDRQFILSSKKLLLSDSGFYLCAWSVPGTIPNTEAFFGQGTRLTVV.

This clone was counted between two and nine times. The chain uses TRBV7-2 and TRBJ1-4; TRBD1 is a possible D gene (6 bases). Germline values: CDR1 SGHTA, CDR2 FQGNSA. Trimming removed 6 bases from V and 8 bases from J, with 16 bases in between. The CDR3 is 14 amino acids. CDR3 in amino acids: CASRSAGGHEKLFF. CDR3 in DNA: TGTGCCAGCAGGTCAGCCGGGGGGCACGAAAAACTGTTTTTT.

This chain links TRBV5-1 with TRBJ2-3, with D hard to call. The CDR3 totals 11 residues. V was cut by 5 bases and J by 6 bases, with 7 bases left in between. Germline CDR1 is SGHRS and CDR2 is YFSETQ. In DNA form, the CDR3 reads TGCGCCAGCAGTTTCCAGGATACGCAGTATTTT. It codes for CASSFQDTQYF. Complete variable domain (other parts from reference TRBV5-1 and TRBJ2-3): KAGVTQTPRYLIKTRGQQVTLSCSPISGHRSVSWYQQTPGQGLQFLFEYFSETQRNKGNFPGRFSGRQFSNSRSEMNVSTLELGDSALYLCASSFQDTQYFGPGTRLTVL.

V is TRBV19 and J is TRBJ2-3, with TRBD2 identical over 8 bases. Germline V gene lookup returns CDR1 LNHDA and CDR2 SQIVND (reference sequence). CDR3 length: 16 amino acids. The ends lost 4 bases at V and 0 bases at J; junction bases unmatched: 6. As DNA, the CDR3 is TGTGCCAGTAGTACCCAACTAGCGGTGAGCACAGATACGCAGTATTTT. Its translation: CASSTQLAVSTDTQYF.

About this clone itself: A read error may account for a junction end that differs from germline. This sequence joins TRBV10-3 and TRBJ2-2; D remains ambiguous. The CDR3 sequence is 13 residues long. Germline V lookup: CDR1 ENHRY, CDR2 SYGVKD. The CDR3 coding sequence is TGTGCCATCAGTGAACCGAAAACCGGGGAGCTGTTTTTT. Protein product: CAISEPKTGELFF.

The chain links TRBV28 to TRBJ1-6; TRBD1 matches 7 bases. CDR3 length: 15 amino acids. Trimming removed 3 bases from V and 7 bases from J; junction bases left unmatched: 6. Germline lookup yields CDR1 MDHEN and CDR2 SYDVKM. The chain's CDR3 is CASSFSGTANSPLHF. CDR3 coding DNA: TGTGCCAGCAGTTTCTCCGGGACAGCCAATTCACCCCTCCACTTT.

V usage is TRBV5-1 and J usage is TRBJ2-7; D gene ambiguous. V was pared by 0 bases and J by 2 bases, with 12 bases between. Germline V lookup: CDR1 SGHRS, CDR2 YFSETQ. This CDR3 has 15 residues. CDR3 in amino acids: CASSLGQAIAYEQYF. CDR3 DNA sequence: TGCGCCAGCAGCTTGGGTCAGGCCATTGCCTACGAGCAGTACTTC.

A few counts support this clone. The V and J genes are TRBV4-1 and TRBJ1-5; TRBD1 aligns across 11 bases. The CDR3 totals 20 residues. Germline V gene data show CDR1 as MGHRA and CDR2 as YSYEKL. V lost 3 bases and J lost 1; bases outside the gene matches: 14. The CDR3 bases are TGCGCCAGCAGCCACCCAGGGGACAGGGGGTTTTTTATGAGCAATCAGCCCCAGCATTTT. It codes for CASSHPGDRGFFMSNQPQHF.

The rearrangement links TRBV2 to TRBJ1-1; no definite D call. Germline V gives CDR1 SNHLY, CDR2 FYNNEI. V was shortened by 6 bases and J by 3 bases, with 11 bases between the two germline ends. The CDR3 sequence is 13 residues long. CDR3 nucleotide sequence: TGTGCCAGCAGGGCGGTGGAGGACACTGAAGCTTTCTTT. As protein: CASRAVEDTEAFF.

This clone was seen just once. The V call is TRBV7-2, the J call TRBJ2-3; TRBD2 aligns across 7 bases. Per the germline V gene, CDR1 is SGHTA and CDR2 is FQGNSA. This CDR3 comprises 16 residues. Trimming removed 1 base from V and 4 bases from J; junction bases left unmatched: 8. CDR3 protein: CASSLGWLAAADTQYF. The CDR3 nucleotides are TGTGCCAGCAGCTTAGGGTGGCTAGCGGCGGCAGATACGCAGTATTTT.

The CDR3 reads CASSPGKARTDTQYF. The DNA for the CDR3 is TGTGCCAGCAGCCCGGGGAAGGCAAGAACAGATACGCAGTATTTT. This chain links TRBV5-6 with TRBJ2-3; perhaps TRBD2 as D (5 bases). Deletions cut 4 bases from V and 3 bases from J, with 15 bases between. The CDR3 spans 15 residues. CDR1 and CDR2 from the germline V gene are SGHDT and YYEEEE. The variable domain in full, with the rest retrieved from reference TRBV5-6 and TRBJ2-3, is DAGVTQSPTHLIKTRGQQVTLRCSPKSGHDTVSWYQQALGQGPQFIFQYYEEEERQRGNFPDRFSGHQFPNYSSELNVNALLLGDSALYLCASSPGKARTDTQYFGPGTRLTVL.

The V and J genes are TRBV28 and TRBJ1-6; maybe TRBD1 (5 bases). CDR3 length equals 15 residues. The V end lost 8 bases, the J end lost 0 bases, and 11 bases lay between the germline ends. Germline-derived CDR1 and CDR2 are MDHEN and SYDVKM. CDR3: CASLQDPSYNSPLHF. CDR3 nucleotide sequence: TGTGCCAGCCTACAGGACCCCTCCTATAATTCACCCCTCCACTTT.

The chain is built from TRBV4-1 and TRBJ2-3; D perhaps matches TRBD2 (6 bases). The length of the CDR3 is 17 residues. Trimming left V 0 bases short and J 2 bases short, with 15 bases between. From germline, CDR1 is MGHRA and CDR2 YSYEKL. As DNA, the CDR3 is TGCGCCAGCAGCCAAGATCAAACGGGGGATTACACAGATACGCAGTATTTT. Its protein is CASSQDQTGDYTDTQYF.

The V call is TRBV4-1, the J call TRBJ2-7, with TRBD1 identical over 8 bases. The junction had 7 bases not matched to a gene; V was cut back by 1 base and J by 5 bases. Looked up from germline, CDR1 is MGHRA and CDR2 is YSYEKL. The CDR3 runs to 15 residues. The CDR3 DNA follows: TGCGCCAGCAGCCAAGCAGGGGGCGCTACGAACGAGCAGTACTTC. Translating gives CASSQAGGATNEQYF.

The chain employs TRBV11-2 and TRBJ1-2; tentatively, D is TRBD1 (6 bases). Germline CDR1 and CDR2: SGHAT and FQNNGV. The V end lost 4 bases, the J end lost 2 bases, and 14 bases lay between the germline ends. The CDR3 covers 15 residues. CDR3 sequence: CASSWEAGVNYGYTF. Written as DNA, the CDR3 is TGTGCCAGCAGCTGGGAAGCAGGGGTGAACTATGGCTACACCTTC. Filled out from reference TRBV11-2 and TRBJ1-2, the complete variable domain reads EAGVAQSPRYKIIEKRQSVAFWCNPISGHATLYWYQQILGQGPKLLIQFQNNGVVDDSQLPKDRFSAERLKGVDSTLKIQPAKLEDSAVYLCASSWEAGVNYGYTFGSGTRLTVV.

V usage is TRBV7-9 and J usage is TRBJ2-7; weak D call: TRBD2 (6 bases). Germline CDR1 reads SEHNR; CDR2 reads FQNEAQ (reference sequence). Trimming removed 1 base from V and 7 bases from J, with 11 bases in between. The CDR3 extends over 13 amino acids. The CDR3 loop reads CASSLGGVMEQYF. The CDR3 nucleotides read TGTGCCAGCAGCTTAGGGGGGGTCATGGAGCAGTACTTC.

This chain uses TRBV28 with TRBJ1-5, with TRBD1 identical over 7 bases. The J segment lost 0 bases and the V segment lost 7 bases, leaving 9 bases of the junction unmatched. The CDR3 has 16 amino acids. Germline V CDR1 and CDR2: MDHEN, SYDVKM. Written as DNA, the CDR3 is TGTGCCAGCACCCGATCGGGACAGTATAGCAATCAGCCCCAGCATTTT. Protein: CASTRSGQYSNQPQHF.

This clone is categorized as medium-sized (0.01 to 0.1%). The CDR3 region is CASSRTSGAPQAQFF. DNA for the CDR3: TGTGCCAGTAGTCGTACTAGCGGGGCCCCCCAGGCGCAGTTCTTC. The chain is built from TRBV19 and TRBJ2-1; 10 nucleotides line up with TRBD2. Germline V lookup: CDR1 LNHDA, CDR2 SQIVND (reference sequence). This CDR3 region has 15 residues. V lost 5 bases, J lost 12 bases, and 13 bases stayed unmatched.

The table lists this clone with a few counts. The genes are TRBV28 and TRBJ2-7, with D maybe TRBD1 (5 bases). The CDR3 spans 16 residues. Germline lookup yields CDR1 MDHEN and CDR2 SYDVKM. V was clipped by 5 bases and J by 3 bases, with 20 bases between them. For the CDR3, the DNA is TGTGCCAGCAGTCTAGACAGTTCTCTCAACCTCTACGAGCAGTACTTC. It yields the protein CASSLDSSLNLYEQYF.

This chain links TRBV4-3 with TRBJ2-1; 13 nucleotides agree with TRBD2. After removal of 5 bases from V and 7 bases from J, the junction contained 5 bases not matched to a gene. The CDR3 is 15 residues long. Germline-derived CDR1 and CDR2 are LGHNA and YSLEER. CDR3 loop: CASSSTSGGPNEQFF. In DNA, the CDR3 is TGCGCCAGCAGCTCGACTAGCGGGGGGCCAAATGAGCAGTTCTTC.

The table lists this clone with a count of one. The rearrangement joins TRBV10-3 to TRBJ1-1; D call uncertain. Per the germline V gene, CDR1 is ENHRY and CDR2 is SYGVKD. The CDR3 covers 13 residues. The V and J ends lost 2 bases and 10 bases respectively, with 14 bases between them. CDR3 in DNA: TGTGCCATCAGTGAGAAATCAGGATTCAGAGCTTTCTTT. Protein: CAISEKSGFRAFF.

The V gene is TRBV5-8, the J gene TRBJ2-5; D is possibly TRBD1 (6 bases). CDR1 SGHTS and CDR2 YDEGEE come from the germline V gene. The CDR3 extends over 16 amino acids. V was shortened by 0 bases and J by 5 bases, with 17 bases between the two germline ends. CDR3 sequence: CASSLGDRLEAETQYF. The CDR3 bases are TGTGCCAGCAGCTTGGGTGACAGGCTCGAGGCGGAGACCCAGTACTTC.

This clone showed up just a few times. This chain connects TRBV5-1 to TRBJ1-1; D gene uncertain. Trimming took 4 bases from V and 0 from J, leaving 10 bases between them. The CDR3 spans 14 residues. Germline CDR1 reads SGHRS; CDR2 reads YFSETQ. CDR3 amino acids: CASSPAGVNTEAFF. For the CDR3, the DNA is TGCGCCAGCAGCCCAGCCGGGGTGAACACTGAAGCTTTCTTT.

V usage is TRBV5-6 and J usage is TRBJ1-4; TRBD1 agrees at 8 bases. The germline CDR1 and CDR2 sequences are SGHDT and YYEEEE. CDR3 size: 15 residues. Trimming cost V 0 bases and J 8 bases; bases outside gene matches: 6. The CDR3 bases are TGTGCCAGCAGCTTGGTTACAGGGGGAGGAGAAAAACTGTTTTTT. This translates into CASSLVTGGGEKLFF. The full variable domain, in which reference TRBV5-6 and TRBJ1-4 provide the parts outside the CDR3, is DAGVTQSPTHLIKTRGQQVTLRCSPKSGHDTVSWYQQALGQGPQFIFQYYEEEERQRGNFPDRFSGHQFPNYSSELNVNALLLGDSALYLCASSLVTGGGEKLFFGSGTQLSVL.

J is TRBJ1-5 and V is TRBV27; a weak D match, TRBD1 (6 bases). Germline V gene lookup returns CDR1 MNHEY and CDR2 SMNVEV (reference sequence). The CDR3 is 16 amino acids. Trimming cost V 5 bases and J 0 bases, with 14 bases left between them. CDR3 nucleotide sequence: TGTGCCAGCAGTCGGACAGCTCCGTATAGCAATCAGCCCCAGCATTTT. Amino acids: CASSRTAPYSNQPQHF.

This clone was picked up one time. This chain connects TRBV5-1 to TRBJ1-1; the match to TRBD1 covers 10 bases. The J segment lost 1 base and the V segment lost 3 bases, leaving 3 bases of the junction unmatched. The length of the CDR3 is 15 residues. Germline V lookup: CDR1 SGHRS, CDR2 YFSETQ. The CDR3 sequence: CASSSTGGPNTEAFF. The CDR3 bases are TGCGCCAGCAGCTCGACAGGGGGCCCGAACACTGAAGCTTTCTTT.

This clone was counted once. V usage is TRBV27 and J usage is TRBJ1-2; 9 bases line up with TRBD1. The germline V gene encodes CDR1 MNHEY and CDR2 SMNVEV (reference sequence). CDR3 length: 18 residues. J was trimmed by 3 bases and V by 0 bases; bases with no gene match: 11. The CDR3 reads CASSLSSPGQGLHYGYTF. DNA of the CDR3: TGTGCCAGCAGTTTATCGTCCCCGGGACAGGGCCTACACTATGGCTACACCTTC.

This sequence joins TRBV7-9 and TRBJ1-2; possible D gene TRBD1, 5 bases. Trimming took off 5 bases at V and 6 bases at J, with 13 bases between the two ends. CDR3 length: 13 amino acids. Germline V gene sequence: CDR1 SEHNR, CDR2 FQNEAQ (reference sequence). The CDR3 region is CASSTGVWDGYTF. For the CDR3, the DNA is TGTGCCAGCAGCACGGGGGTTTGGGATGGCTACACCTTC. The variable domain in full, with the rest retrieved from reference TRBV7-9 and TRBJ1-2, is DTGVSQNPRHKITKRGQNVTFRCDPISEHNRLYWYRQTLGQGPEFLTYFQNEAQLEKSRLLSDRFSAERPKGSFSTLEIQRTEQGDSAMYLCASSTGVWDGYTFGSGTRLTVV.